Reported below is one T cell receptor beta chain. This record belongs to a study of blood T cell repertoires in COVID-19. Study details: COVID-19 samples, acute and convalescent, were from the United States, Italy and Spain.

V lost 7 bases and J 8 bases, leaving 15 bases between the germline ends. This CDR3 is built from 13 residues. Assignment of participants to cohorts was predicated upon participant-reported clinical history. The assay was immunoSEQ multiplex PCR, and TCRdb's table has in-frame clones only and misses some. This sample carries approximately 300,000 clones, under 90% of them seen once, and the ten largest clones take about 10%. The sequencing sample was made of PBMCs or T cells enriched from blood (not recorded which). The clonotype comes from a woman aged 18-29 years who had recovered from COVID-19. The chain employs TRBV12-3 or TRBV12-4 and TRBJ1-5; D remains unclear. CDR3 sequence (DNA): TGTGCCAGCATCCTGAGGTTCGGCGAGCCCCAGCATTTT. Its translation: CASILRFGEPQHF.